This T cell receptor (beta chain) was captured by sequencing in a study of cytomegalovirus exposure and HLA in healthy donors. Healthy bone marrow donors made up the donor group. Germline CDR1 and CDR2: SGHTA and FQGTGA. The CDR3 is 12 amino acids. Trimming removed 0 bases at V and 7 bases at J, with 7 bases between. With 60 Vbeta and 13 Jbeta primers, the PCR was carried out. Clones were read by immunoSEQ multiplex PCR, and TCRdb kept only the in-frame ones, dropping some. The table has 150,000 to 200,000 clones, about 80% seen once. The receptor comes from a middle-aged man in good health and CMV-seronegative. The sample taken for sequencing was PBMCs. The chain couples TRBV7-3 to TRBJ2-7; weak D call: TRBD1 (5 bases). CDR3 in DNA: TGTGCCAGCAGCTTAACGCCAGGGGAGCAGTACTTC. This encodes CASSLTPGEQYF.